This TCR beta chain was sequenced in a study of blood T cells in healthy people across ages. The use of a sample-barcoded 5' primer and a J-beta primer mix characterized a second PCR of about 7 to 12 cycles. TCRdb re-analysed the 5' RACE reads in MiXCR, keeping a single row per CDR3 protein. The table has hundreds of thousands of distinct CDR3 sequences, 20% to 25% seen once. This clonotype was detected only a few times. The germline CDR1 and CDR2 sequences are LGHDT and YNNKEL (reference sequence). The length of the CDR3 is 12 residues. V gave up 6 bases and J gave up 5 bases, with 10 bases separating them. The same data also went into a second study, on T cells of mothers and their children. From that second work: Both sample barcodes and 2-4 random nucleotides came from the M1S primer of the second PCR. The TCR beta CDR3 read count exceeded 9.5 million for each mother and was some 3.1 million for each child.

The origin of this receptor is a boy between 10 and 17 years old in good health. The chain uses TRBV3-1 and TRBJ1-2; possibly TRBD1 for D (6 bases). The sequencing sample was made of blood. CDR3 bases: TGTGCCAGCAGTAGGGGGGAGTATGGCTACACCTTC. Its protein is CASSRGEYGYTF.